Listed below are T cell receptor beta chains from one sample, sequenced in a study of cytomegalovirus exposure and HLA in healthy donors. The method was immunoSEQ multiplex PCR; TCRdb's version includes in-frame clones alone and lacks a portion of them. The data contain about 160,000 clones, around four fifths of them singletons. What was sequenced was PBMCs. Receptors originate from a female donor in good health and CMV-seronegative. CDR3s include the opening cysteine and the closing phenylalanine or tryptophan. Each record gives: D gene, clone size, V gene, J gene, CDR3 DNA, CDR3 protein. D genes are given only for firm matches. Expanded clones are given a class, and other clones once, few, many or no size at all.

D gene: NA; clone size: NA; V gene: TRBV5-4; J gene: TRBJ1-1; CDR3 DNA: TGTGCCAGCAGCTTGGAGGGCAGGGTAGACACTGAAGCTTTCTTT; CDR3 protein: CASSLEGRVDTEAFF
D gene: NA; clone size: once; V gene: TRBV6-6; J gene: TRBJ1-2; CDR3 DNA: TGTGCCAGCAGTTACTCTGGGCAGCCTTATGGCTACACCTTC; CDR3 protein: CASSYSGQPYGYTF
D gene: TRBD2; clone size: NA; V gene: TRBV2; J gene: TRBJ2-6; CDR3 DNA: TGTGCCAGCAGGGGGGGAGCGGGAGGATTCTCTGGGGCCAACGTCCTGACTTTC; CDR3 protein: CASRGGAGGFSGANVLTF
D gene: NA; clone size: NA; V gene: TRBV25-1; J gene: TRBJ2-7; CDR3 DNA: TGTGCCAGCAGTGGACAGGAAAGCTACGAGCAGTACTTC; CDR3 protein: CASSGQESYEQYF
D gene: TRBD1; clone size: NA; V gene: TRBV5-4; J gene: TRBJ2-1; CDR3 DNA: TGTGCCAGCAGCTTCGGGACAGGGCCCGCTCGCGAGCAGTTCTTC; CDR3 protein: CASSFGTGPAREQFF
D gene: NA; clone size: once; V gene: TRBV7-9; J gene: TRBJ2-3; CDR3 DNA: TGTGCCAGCAACCAGGGGGGCCCAGATACGCAGTATTTT; CDR3 protein: CASNQGGPDTQYF
D gene: TRBD1; clone size: NA; V gene: TRBV11-2; J gene: TRBJ1-1; CDR3 DNA: TGTGCCAGCAGCTTGACTTCAGGGGGCACTGAAGCTTTCTTT; CDR3 protein: CASSLTSGGTEAFF
D gene: TRBD1; clone size: NA; V gene: TRBV5-4; J gene: TRBJ1-6; CDR3 DNA: TGTGCCAGCAGCCGGGACAGGGGCGAACCCTATAATTCACCCCTCCACTTT; CDR3 protein: CASSRDRGEPYNSPLHF
D gene: TRBD1; clone size: NA; V gene: TRBV10-3; J gene: TRBJ2-1; CDR3 DNA: TGTGCCATCAGTGAGTCGACAGGGGGCCGGGATGAGCAGTTCTTC; CDR3 protein: CAISESTGGRDEQFF
D gene: NA; clone size: NA; V gene: TRBV7-8; J gene: TRBJ1-3; CDR3 DNA: TGTGCCAGCAGCCGCACCCCAGGGCTCTCTGGAAACACCATATATTTT; CDR3 protein: CASSRTPGLSGNTIYF
D gene: TRBD1; clone size: NA; V gene: TRBV13; J gene: TRBJ1-1; CDR3 DNA: TGTGCCAGCAGCTCGACCGGGACAGGGGCACTAAACACTGAAGCTTTCTTT; CDR3 protein: CASSSTGTGALNTEAFF
D gene: TRBD1; clone size: NA; V gene: TRBV5-6; J gene: TRBJ2-7; CDR3 DNA: TGTGCCAGCAGCTTGGGGACAGGGTCCACCTACGAGCAGTACTTC; CDR3 protein: CASSLGTGSTYEQYF
D gene: TRBD2; clone size: NA; V gene: TRBV15; J gene: TRBJ2-5; CDR3 DNA: TGTGCCACCAGCACTGGACTAGCGGGGTCGCAAGAGACCCAGTACTTC; CDR3 protein: CATSTGLAGSQETQYF
D gene: TRBD1; clone size: NA; V gene: TRBV7-9; J gene: TRBJ1-2; CDR3 DNA: TGTGCCAGCAGCTCGACAGGGGGCAGTGGCTATGGCTACACCTTC; CDR3 protein: CASSSTGGSGYGYTF
D gene: NA; clone size: few; V gene: TRBV14; J gene: TRBJ1-2; CDR3 DNA: TGTGCCAGCAGCCAAGTATTTTCAGGGTATAGTCTCCATGGCTACACCTTC; CDR3 protein: CASSQVFSGYSLHGYTF
D gene: NA; clone size: NA; V gene: TRBV7-9; J gene: TRBJ1-1; CDR3 DNA: TGTGCCAGCAGCTTAGACCAATGGGGGCAGAACACTGAAGCTTTCTTT; CDR3 protein: CASSLDQWGQNTEAFF
D gene: NA; clone size: NA; V gene: TRBV11-2; J gene: TRBJ1-4; CDR3 DNA: TGTGCCAGCAGCTTGAGCAGGGCTCCAAATGAAAAACTGTTTTTT; CDR3 protein: CASSLSRAPNEKLFF
D gene: NA; clone size: NA; V gene: TRBV16; J gene: TRBJ2-7; CDR3 DNA: TGTGCCAGCAGCCTTTCCCACAGGAGTCCCTACGAGCAGTACTTC; CDR3 protein: CASSLSHRSPYEQYF
D gene: NA; clone size: NA; V gene: TRBV5-1; J gene: TRBJ1-1; CDR3 DNA: TGCGCCAGCAGCTTGGGGGTAGGGGGTAGTACTGAAGCTTTCTTT; CDR3 protein: CASSLGVGGSTEAFF
D gene: TRBD2; clone size: NA; V gene: TRBV29-1; J gene: TRBJ2-5; CDR3 DNA: TGCAGCGTCGTTACCTGGCGGGAGTACAGCCAAGAGACCCAGTACTTC; CDR3 protein: CSVVTWREYSQETQYF
D gene: TRBD1; clone size: NA; V gene: TRBV19; J gene: TRBJ1-5; CDR3 DNA: TGTGCCAGTAAACCCCAGAGGACAGGGCGATCGCAGCCCCAGCATTTT; CDR3 protein: CASKPQRTGRSQPQHF
D gene: NA; clone size: NA; V gene: TRBV30; J gene: TRBJ1-5; CDR3 DNA: TGTGCCTGGAACCAGGGAGGGGATCAGCCCCAGCATTTT; CDR3 protein: CAWNQGGDQPQHF
D gene: TRBD2; clone size: NA; V gene: TRBV12-5; J gene: TRBJ2-2; CDR3 DNA: TGTGCTAGTGGGAGTCTAGCGGGAGACAGTGGCACCGGGGAGCTGTTTTTT; CDR3 protein: CASGSLAGDSGTGELFF
D gene: TRBD2; clone size: few; V gene: TRBV6-5; J gene: TRBJ2-1; CDR3 DNA: TGTGCCAGCAGCCGATCCCGACTAGCAGCCAATGAGCAGTTCTTC; CDR3 protein: CASSRSRLAANEQFF
D gene: NA; clone size: NA; V gene: TRBV4-1; J gene: TRBJ2-7; CDR3 DNA: TGCGCCAGCAGCCAAGATGAAGGGCAGGGTAAGAGGAACGAGCAGTACTTC; CDR3 protein: CASSQDEGQGKRNEQYF
D gene: NA; clone size: NA; V gene: TRBV4-1; J gene: TRBJ2-5; CDR3 DNA: TGCGCCAGCAGCCAGAAACAGGGACGGGAGACCCAGTACTTC; CDR3 protein: CASSQKQGRETQYF
D gene: NA; clone size: NA; V gene: TRBV6-6; J gene: TRBJ2-5; CDR3 DNA: TGTGCCAGCAGTTACTTGTCGACTGTTACTGGAGAGACCCAGTACTTC; CDR3 protein: CASSYLSTVTGETQYF
D gene: TRBD1; clone size: NA; V gene: TRBV6-5; J gene: TRBJ2-7; CDR3 DNA: TGTGCCAGCAGTGGGACAGGGTCTAGTTACGAGCAGTACTTC; CDR3 protein: CASSGTGSSYEQYF
D gene: TRBD1; clone size: NA; V gene: TRBV11-2; J gene: TRBJ1-2; CDR3 DNA: TGTGCCAGCAGCTTCGCCGGGACAGGGCGTGGCTACACCTTC; CDR3 protein: CASSFAGTGRGYTF
D gene: NA; clone size: NA; V gene: TRBV5-1; J gene: TRBJ1-1; CDR3 DNA: TGCGCCAGCAGCTTGTCGACCGGGTATGAAGCTTTCTTT; CDR3 protein: CASSLSTGYEAFF
D gene: TRBD1; clone size: NA; V gene: TRBV19; J gene: TRBJ1-6; CDR3 DNA: TGTGCCAGTAGCCGGGACAGGGGTTCACCCCTCCACTTT; CDR3 protein: CASSRDRGSPLHF
D gene: NA; clone size: NA; V gene: TRBV7-9; J gene: TRBJ2-3; CDR3 DNA: TGTGCCAGCAGCTCAGGGGGCGGGGGGGCGTCAGATACGCAGTATTTT; CDR3 protein: CASSSGGGGASDTQYF
D gene: NA; clone size: few; V gene: TRBV27; J gene: TRBJ1-6; CDR3 DNA: TGTGCCAGCAGTCTCTCTGCGGGGGTCTATAATTCACCCCTCCACTTT; CDR3 protein: CASSLSAGVYNSPLHF
D gene: TRBD1; clone size: NA; V gene: TRBV6-6; J gene: TRBJ1-5; CDR3 DNA: TGTGCCAGCAGTTACACCACAGGGGGCATAAATCAGCCCCAGCATTTT; CDR3 protein: CASSYTTGGINQPQHF
D gene: TRBD1; clone size: NA; V gene: TRBV15; J gene: TRBJ1-1; CDR3 DNA: TGTGCCACCAGCAGAGATAGGGACAGCCACACTGAAGCTTTCTTT; CDR3 protein: CATSRDRDSHTEAFF
D gene: NA; clone size: many; V gene: TRBV18; J gene: TRBJ1-1; CDR3 DNA: TGTGCCAGCTCACCTTTAATTGGAGAAACTGAAGCTTTCTTT; CDR3 protein: CASSPLIGETEAFF
D gene: TRBD1; clone size: NA; V gene: TRBV5-1; J gene: TRBJ1-1; CDR3 DNA: TGCGCCAGCAGCTTGACAGGGGGCAGAGAGGGGCGCGTTGCCCTCCTGAACACTGAAGCTTTCTTT; CDR3 protein: CASSLTGGREGRVALLNTEAFF